The 17 T cell receptor beta chains below all came from one sample that was sequenced in a study of T cell responses to AZD1222 COVID-19 vaccine. This table comes from immunoSEQ multiplex PCR, and its TCRdb copy is limited to in-frame clones, with some not included. The sample shows approximately 100,000 clones, 75% to 90% of them seen only once. The material sequenced was peripheral blood, taken on day 0 of AZD1222 vaccination. Receptor source: an adult in good health.

The DNA for the CDR3 is TGTGCCAGCAGCCTCGAGGGGTATGGCTACACCTTC. It encodes CASSLEGYGYTF. The V and J genes are TRBV3-1 (or the pseudogene TRBV3-2) and TRBJ1-2, with a weak D call TRBD1 (5 bases). This CDR3 comprises 12 residues. Germline V gene lookup returns CDR1 LGHDT and CDR2 YNNKEL (reference sequence). V was cut by 4 bases and J by 5 bases, with 8 bases left in between.

The chain is built from TRBV27 and TRBJ2-1; possibly TRBD1 or TRBD2 for D (5 bases each). Looked up from germline, CDR1 is MNHEY and CDR2 is SMNVEV (reference sequence). V shed 5 bases and J shed 8 bases, with 22 bases lying between them. The CDR3 runs to 16 residues. The CDR3 region has the DNA TGTGCCAGCAGTCTCTATACGAGGGGAAGCCGAGATGAGCAGTTCTTC. Translating gives CASSLYTRGSRDEQFF.

This chain's CDR3 is CASSQDYPGAVTEAFF. DNA for the CDR3: TGTGCCAGCAGCCAAGACTACCCCGGGGCGGTCACTGAAGCTTTCTTT. The V gene is TRBV28, the J gene TRBJ1-1; the D gene is possibly TRBD1 (5 bases). V dropped 6 bases and J dropped 4 bases, with 21 bases sitting between them. The CDR3 is 16 residues long. Per the germline V gene, CDR1 is MDHEN and CDR2 is SYDVKM. Based on the CDR3 plus reference TRBV28 and TRBJ1-1, the full variable domain is DVKVTQSSRYLVKRTGEKVFLECVQDMDHENMFWYRQDPGLGLRLIYFSYDVKMKEKGDIPEGYSVSREKKERFSLILESASTNQTSMYLCASSQDYPGAVTEAFFGQGTRLTVV.

This chain links TRBV9 with TRBJ1-3; D possibly corresponds to TRBD1 (5 bases). Trimming stripped 4 bases from V and 0 bases from J, with 11 bases between. CDR3 length: 15 residues. Per the germline V gene, CDR1 is SGDLS and CDR2 is YYNGEE. The CDR3 protein is CASSPSQDSGNTIYF. DNA of the CDR3: TGTGCCAGCAGCCCGTCACAGGACTCTGGAAACACCATATATTTT.

Only one count was recorded for this clone. This chain links TRBV3-1 (or the pseudogene TRBV3-2) with TRBJ1-1; 9 positions agree with TRBD1. Germline CDR1 reads LGHDT; CDR2 reads YNNKEL (reference sequence). CDR3 length equals 14 residues. Trimming at V came to 3 bases and at J to 5 bases, leaving 4 bases not matched to a gene. The CDR3 region is CASSQTGGRTEAFF. The CDR3 DNA sequence: TGTGCCAGCAGCCAGACAGGGGGGCGGACTGAAGCTTTCTTT.

V is TRBV5-1 and J is TRBJ1-1; D unclear. V gave up 3 bases and J gave up 2 bases, with 11 bases separating them. The length of the CDR3 is 14 residues. Germline CDR1 SGHRS, CDR2 YFSETQ. The CDR3 here is CASSYDGVNTEAFF. The CDR3 bases are TGCGCCAGCAGCTACGACGGAGTAAACACTGAAGCTTTCTTT.

CDR3 sequence reads: CSSGDRETQYF. The CDR3 DNA is TGCAGCTCAGGGGATAGAGAGACCCAGTACTTC. This sequence joins TRBV29-1 and TRBJ2-5; tentative D call: TRBD1 (6 bases). V was pared by 8 bases and J by 4 bases, with 11 bases between. This CDR3 is built from 11 residues. Germline V lookup: CDR1 SQVTM, CDR2 ANQGSEA.

As for this clone: The CDR3 does not close with the conserved phenylalanine or tryptophan, likely indicating a read error. The chain carries TRBV6-5 and TRBJ1-6, with 8 bases matching TRBD1. The CDR3 covers 14 residues. Germline V gene lookup returns CDR1 MNHEY and CDR2 SVGAGI. V was clipped by 7 bases and J by 6 bases; unmatched bases: 5. The CDR3 reads CASTTDRVNSPLHL. DNA for the CDR3: TGTGCCAGCACCACGGACAGGGTTAATTCACCCCTCCACCTT.

The chain is built from TRBV27 and TRBJ2-7; 8 bases are shared with TRBD1. V was pared by 2 bases and J by 5 bases, with 5 bases of the junction left unmatched. This CDR3 has 14 residues. The germline V gene has CDR1 MNHEY and CDR2 SMNVEV (reference sequence). CDR3 DNA: TGTGCCAGCAGTTTAGGACAGGGAGGCCACGAGCAGTACTTC. Protein: CASSLGQGGHEQYF.

The CDR3 here is CASSPPSVYGYTF. The CDR3 bases are TGTGCCAGCTCACCACCGTCGGTCTATGGCTACACCTTC. This rearrangement joins TRBV18 to TRBJ1-2; D ambiguous. Trimming cost V 0 bases and J 4 bases, with 6 bases left between them. The CDR3 sequence is 13 residues long. CDR1 is KGHSH and CDR2 is LQKENI in the germline V gene.

The chain uses TRBV7-9 and TRBJ1-2; no firm D call. Germline V gene lookup returns CDR1 SEHNR and CDR2 FQNEAQ (reference sequence). Trimming cost V 5 bases and J 0 bases, with 10 bases left between them. The CDR3 runs 14 residues. CDR3 in DNA: TGTGCCAGCAGCGAGGATCCCTCTAACTATGGCTACACCTTC. Residues: CASSEDPSNYGYTF.

The rearrangement joins TRBV2 to TRBJ2-3; tentatively, D is TRBD2 (7 bases). Germline V gene lookup returns CDR1 SNHLY and CDR2 FYNNEI. The CDR3 totals 13 residues. The V gene lost 9 bases and the J gene lost 1 base, with 11 bases spanning the gap. The CDR3 loop reads CARRGARTDTQYF. CDR3 sequence (DNA): TGTGCCAGACGGGGGGCTCGCACAGATACGCAGTATTTT.

This sequence joins TRBV13 and TRBJ1-6; the D gene is possibly TRBD1 (6 bases). V was trimmed by 3 bases and J by 5 bases, leaving 8 bases between them. This CDR3 region has 14 residues. Germline values: CDR1 PRHDT, CDR2 FYEKMQ (reference sequence). Written as DNA, the CDR3 is TGTGCCAGCAGCTTCGCAGGGGATAATTCACCCCTCCACTTT. This translates into CASSFAGDNSPLHF.

This clone turned up a few times. The rearrangement uses TRBV5-6 and TRBJ1-1; D is ambiguous. CDR3 length: 13 residues. CDR1 and CDR2 (germline): SGHDT, YYEEEE. Trimming took off 0 bases at V and 3 bases at J, with 6 bases between the two ends. The CDR3, as DNA: TGTGCCAGCAGCTTGGCTTCAGACACTGAAGCTTTCTTT. Translating gives CASSLASDTEAFF.

The chain joins TRBV6-5 to TRBJ2-2; 7 nucleotides line up with TRBD1. This CDR3 is 14 amino acids long. V was pared by 6 bases and J by 1 base, with 2 bases of the junction left unmatched. Germline V gives CDR1 MNHEY, CDR2 SVGAGI. As DNA, the CDR3 is TGTGCCAGCAGGGGGACAGAGAACACCGGGGAGCTGTTTTTT. Its translation is CASRGTENTGELFF.

This clone was seen only a few times. CDR3 amino acids: CASSLIAFSYNEQFF. The CDR3 DNA sequence: TGTGCCAGCAGCCTAATAGCGTTCTCCTACAATGAGCAGTTCTTC. The chain recombines TRBV6-5 with TRBJ2-1, with D possibly being TRBD2 (5 bases). Germline V gene data show CDR1 as MNHEY and CDR2 as SVGAGI. CDR3 length: 15 residues. The ends were cut back, 6 bases at V and 0 bases at J, with 12 bases in the middle.

CDR3 protein: CASSSDYEQFF. The CDR3 bases are TGTGCCAGCAGCTCAGATTATGAGCAGTTCTTC. This sequence joins TRBV5-4 and TRBJ2-1; no firm D call. The CDR3 totals 11 residues. CDR1 SGHNT and CDR2 YYREEE come from the germline V gene (reference sequence). V was cut by 3 bases and J by 8 bases, with 6 bases left in between. Together with reference TRBV5-4 and TRBJ2-1, the CDR3 gives the full variable domain: ETGVTQSPTHLIKTRGQQVTLRCSSQSGHNTVSWYQQALGQGPQFIFQYYREEENGRGNFPPRFSGLQFPNYSSELNVNALELDDSALYLCASSSDYEQFFGPGTRLTVL.